The clone carrying this T cell receptor (beta chain) has a count of ten or more. The target antigen is unknown. V was trimmed by 5 bases and J by 4 bases, leaving 9 bases between them. This CDR3 has 12 amino acids. CDR1 is DFQATT and CDR2 is SNEGSKA in the germline V gene (reference sequence). Amplified TCR beta CDR3 regions came from RNA transcripts. Initially, a first-round RT-PCR of the TCR CDR3 employed the HTBI primer set. TCRdb used MiXCR to reprocess the multiplex PCR reads, holding one entry per CDR3 protein. The table has around 400,000 distinct CDR3 sequences, about 13% seen once. The source of the sample is a study of T cells in Graves' hyperthyroidism and ophthalmopathy. Study-wide points: Ophthalmopathy and stable hyperthyroidism were told apart by a 13 V-J model. Clonotypes that were expanded in thyroid above 0.001 mostly appeared in blood too.

Each patient was aged 18 to 65 and had newly diagnosed hyperthyroidism of under 2 months' duration. Sequencing was carried out using blood. The chain employs TRBV20-1 and TRBJ1-5; D is unclear. This receptor was identified in a woman aged 18 to 35 with Graves' hyperthyroidism. As DNA, the CDR3 is TGCAGTGCTTGGACCGGGAATCAGCCCCAGCATTTT. This gives the protein CSAWTGNQPQHF.